This entry is about one T cell receptor (beta chain). These data originate in a study of blood T cell repertoires in COVID-19. Method: immunoSEQ multiplex PCR; TCRdb's copy keeps in-frame clones and lacks some. The sample carries about 290,000 clones, approximately 90% recorded once. CDR3 length: 18 amino acids. V lost 4 bases and J 0 bases, leaving 20 bases between the germline ends. Looked up from germline, CDR1 is LGHNA and CDR2 is YNFKEQ. The sequence was obtained from a man aged 35 to 55 with acute or convalescent COVID-19. Material: peripheral blood. The chain recombines TRBV4-2 with TRBJ2-3; D perhaps matches TRBD2 (6 bases). CDR3 bases: TGTGCCAGCAGCCTGATGGCTATCCCAGGGACTAGCACAGATACGCAGTATTTT. This sequence encodes CASSLMAIPGTSTDTQYF.